Relative to its sample, the clone carrying this TCR beta chain is medium-sized. This entry comes from a study of immune reconstitution after stem cell transplant in scleroderma. V shed 1 base, J shed 0 bases, and the junction held 4 bases outside the gene matches. The CDR3 has 16 residues. The germline gives CDR1 SGHRS, CDR2 YFSETQ. From the RT-PCR reads, TCRdb called clonotypes with MiXCR, one entry per CDR3 protein. The sample records fewer than 2,000 distinct CDR3 sequences, roughly a sixth being singletons. This rearrangement joins TRBV5-1 to TRBJ2-1; 7 bases are a match to TRBD2. Sampling was done before or after autologous hematopoietic stem cell transplantation (not recorded which). The source of this sequence is a female donor with systemic sclerosis. The CDR3 reads CASSLWEGSSYNEQFF. The CDR3 DNA sequence: TGCGCCAGCAGCTTGTGGGAGGGCAGCTCCTACAATGAGCAGTTCTTC.